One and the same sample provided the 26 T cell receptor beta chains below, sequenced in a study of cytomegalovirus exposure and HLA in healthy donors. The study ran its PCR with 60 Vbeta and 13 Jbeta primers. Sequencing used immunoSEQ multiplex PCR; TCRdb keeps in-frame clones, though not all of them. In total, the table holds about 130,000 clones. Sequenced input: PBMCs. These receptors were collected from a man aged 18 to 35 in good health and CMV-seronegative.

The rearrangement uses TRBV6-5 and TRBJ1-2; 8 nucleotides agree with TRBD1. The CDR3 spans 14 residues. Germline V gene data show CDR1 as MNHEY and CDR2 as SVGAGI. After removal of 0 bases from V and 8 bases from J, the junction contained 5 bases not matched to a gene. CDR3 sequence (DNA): TGTGCCAGCAGTTACTCCCAGGGGGCTAGCGGCTACACCTTC. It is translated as CASSYSQGASGYTF.

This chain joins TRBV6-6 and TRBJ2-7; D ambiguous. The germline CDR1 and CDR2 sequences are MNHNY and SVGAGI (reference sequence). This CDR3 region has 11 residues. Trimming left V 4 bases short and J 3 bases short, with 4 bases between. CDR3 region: CASSSRYEQYF. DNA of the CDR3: TGTGCCAGCAGTTCCCGCTACGAGCAGTACTTC.

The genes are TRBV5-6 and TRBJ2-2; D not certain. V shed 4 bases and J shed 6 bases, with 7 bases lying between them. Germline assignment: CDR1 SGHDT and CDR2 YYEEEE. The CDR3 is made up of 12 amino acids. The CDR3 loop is CASSPVAGELFF. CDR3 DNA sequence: TGTGCCAGCAGCCCGGTAGCCGGGGAGCTGTTTTTT.

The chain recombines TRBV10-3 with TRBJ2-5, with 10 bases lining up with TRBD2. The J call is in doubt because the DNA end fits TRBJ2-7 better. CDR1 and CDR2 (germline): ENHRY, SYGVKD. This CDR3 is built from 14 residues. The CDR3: CAISGSSGSYEQYF. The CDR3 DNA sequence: TGTGCCATCAGCGGTTCTAGCGGGAGTTACGAGCAGTACTTC.

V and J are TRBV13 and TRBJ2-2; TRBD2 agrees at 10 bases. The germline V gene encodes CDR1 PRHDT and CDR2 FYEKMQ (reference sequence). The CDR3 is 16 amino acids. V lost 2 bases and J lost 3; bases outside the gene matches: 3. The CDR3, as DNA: TGTGCCAGCAGCTTACTAGCGGGAGTACACACCGGGGAGCTGTTTTTT. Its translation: CASSLLAGVHTGELFF.

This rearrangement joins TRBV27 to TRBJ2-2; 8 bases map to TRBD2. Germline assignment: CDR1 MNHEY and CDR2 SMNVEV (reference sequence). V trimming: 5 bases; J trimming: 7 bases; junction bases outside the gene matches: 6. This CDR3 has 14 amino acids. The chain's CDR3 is CASSPGLVVGELFF. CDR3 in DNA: TGTGCCAGCAGTCCGGGACTAGTTGTCGGGGAGCTGTTTTTT.

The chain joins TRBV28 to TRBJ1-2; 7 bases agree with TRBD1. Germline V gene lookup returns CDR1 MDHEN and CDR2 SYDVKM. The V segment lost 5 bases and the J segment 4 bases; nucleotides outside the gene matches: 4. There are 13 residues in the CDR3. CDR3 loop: CASSRTGVYGYTF. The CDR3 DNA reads TGTGCCAGCAGTCGAACAGGGGTCTATGGCTACACCTTC.

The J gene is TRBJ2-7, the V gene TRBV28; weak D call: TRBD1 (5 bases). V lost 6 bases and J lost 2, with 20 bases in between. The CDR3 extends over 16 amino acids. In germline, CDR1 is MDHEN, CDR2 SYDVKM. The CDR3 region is CASSPKFAGKAYEQYF. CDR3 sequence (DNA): TGTGCCAGCAGCCCCAAATTCGCAGGGAAAGCCTACGAGCAGTACTTC.

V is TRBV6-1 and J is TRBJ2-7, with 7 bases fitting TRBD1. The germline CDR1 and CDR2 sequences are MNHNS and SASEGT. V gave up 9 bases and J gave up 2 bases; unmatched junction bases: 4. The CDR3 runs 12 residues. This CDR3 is CASLTGPYEQYF. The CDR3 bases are TGTGCCAGTTTGACAGGGCCCTACGAGCAGTACTTC.

This chain's CDR3 is CASTNPRDRDYGYTF. DNA of the CDR3: TGTGCCAGCACCAACCCCCGGGACAGGGACTATGGCTACACCTTC. This rearrangement joins TRBV7-9 to TRBJ1-2; 9 bases are a match to TRBD1. The CDR3 is 15 amino acids. Trimming cost V 7 bases and J 3 bases; bases outside gene matches: 9. The germline V gene encodes CDR1 SEHNR and CDR2 FQNEAQ (reference sequence).

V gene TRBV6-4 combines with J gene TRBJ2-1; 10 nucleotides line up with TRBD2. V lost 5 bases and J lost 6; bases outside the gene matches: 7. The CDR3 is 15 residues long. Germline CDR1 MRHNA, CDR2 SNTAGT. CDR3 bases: TGTGCCAGCAGTCCAACTAGCGGGGCCTTCAATGAGCAGTTCTTC. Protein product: CASSPTSGAFNEQFF.

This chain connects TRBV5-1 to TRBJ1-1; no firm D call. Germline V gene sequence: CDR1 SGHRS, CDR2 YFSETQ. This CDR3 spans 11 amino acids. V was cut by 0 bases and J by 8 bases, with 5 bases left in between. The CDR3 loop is CASSLEQEAFF. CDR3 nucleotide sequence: TGCGCCAGCAGCTTGGAACAAGAAGCTTTCTTT.

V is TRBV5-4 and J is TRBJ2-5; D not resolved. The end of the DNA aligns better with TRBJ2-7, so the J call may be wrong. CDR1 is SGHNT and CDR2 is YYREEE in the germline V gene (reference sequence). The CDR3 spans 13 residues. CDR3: CASSQPLSYEQYF. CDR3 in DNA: TGTGCCAGCAGCCAACCTCTCTCCTACGAGCAGTACTTC.

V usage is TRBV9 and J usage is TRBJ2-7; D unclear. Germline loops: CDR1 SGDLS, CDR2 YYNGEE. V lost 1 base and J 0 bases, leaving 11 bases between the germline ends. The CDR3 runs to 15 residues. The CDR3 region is CASSVSTDPSYEQYF. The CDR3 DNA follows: TGTGCCAGCAGCGTATCAACAGACCCCTCCTACGAGCAGTACTTC.

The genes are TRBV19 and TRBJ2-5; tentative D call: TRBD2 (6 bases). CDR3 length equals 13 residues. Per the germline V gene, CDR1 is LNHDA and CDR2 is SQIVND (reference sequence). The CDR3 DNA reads TGTGCGAGCAACCGGGGGACGGCGGGGACCCAGTACTTC. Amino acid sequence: CASNRGTAGTQYF.

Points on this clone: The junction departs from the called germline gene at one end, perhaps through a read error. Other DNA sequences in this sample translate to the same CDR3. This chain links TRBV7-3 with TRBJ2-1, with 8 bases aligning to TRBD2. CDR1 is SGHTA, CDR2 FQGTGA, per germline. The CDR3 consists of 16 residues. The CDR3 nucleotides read TGCGCCAGCACCCCGGGGGGGTCTAGCTCCTACAATGAGCAGTTCTTC. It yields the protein CASTPGGSSSYNEQFF.

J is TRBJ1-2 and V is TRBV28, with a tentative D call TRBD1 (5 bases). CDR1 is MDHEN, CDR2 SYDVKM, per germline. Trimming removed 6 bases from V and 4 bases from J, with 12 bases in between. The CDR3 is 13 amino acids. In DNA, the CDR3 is TGTGCCAGCAGCCCGGGACTCCTCTATGGCTACACCTTC. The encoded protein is CASSPGLLYGYTF.

The CDR3, as DNA: TGTGCCAGCAGTACTTCAGGGATCTCAGGTGGCTACACCTTC. Its protein product is CASSTSGISGGYTF. The chain combines TRBV28 with TRBJ1-2; tentatively, D is TRBD1 (5 bases). Germline V gene data show CDR1 as MDHEN and CDR2 as SYDVKM. V was clipped by 5 bases and J by 7 bases, with 17 bases between them. The CDR3 contains 14 residues.

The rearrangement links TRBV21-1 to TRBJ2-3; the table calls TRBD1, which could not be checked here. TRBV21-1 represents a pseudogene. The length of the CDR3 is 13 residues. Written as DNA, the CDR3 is TGTGCCAGATCGACAGGGGGAACAGATACGCAGTATTTT. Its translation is CARSTGGTDTQYF.

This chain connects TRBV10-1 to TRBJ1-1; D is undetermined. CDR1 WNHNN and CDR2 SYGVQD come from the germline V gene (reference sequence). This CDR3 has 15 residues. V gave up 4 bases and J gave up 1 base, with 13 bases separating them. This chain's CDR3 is CASSGTTGENTEAFF. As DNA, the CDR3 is TGCGCCAGCAGTGGGACGACGGGAGAGAACACTGAAGCTTTCTTT.

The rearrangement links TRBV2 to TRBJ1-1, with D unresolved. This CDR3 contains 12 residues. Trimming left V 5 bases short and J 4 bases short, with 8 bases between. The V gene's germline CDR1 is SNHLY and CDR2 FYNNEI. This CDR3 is CASSRGFTEAFF. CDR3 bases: TGTGCCAGCAGTCGCGGATTCACTGAAGCTTTCTTT. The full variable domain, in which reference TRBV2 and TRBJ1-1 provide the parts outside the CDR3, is EPEVTQTPSHQVTQMGQEVILRCVPISNHLYFYWYRQILGQKVEFLVSFYNNEISEKSEIFDDQFSVERPDGSNFTLKIRSTKLEDSAMYFCASSRGFTEAFFGQGTRLTVV.

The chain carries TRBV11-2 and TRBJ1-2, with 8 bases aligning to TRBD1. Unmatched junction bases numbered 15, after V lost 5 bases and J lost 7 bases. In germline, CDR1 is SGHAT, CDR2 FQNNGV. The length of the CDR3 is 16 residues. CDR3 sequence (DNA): TGTGCCAGCAGCACTCGATTGGGACAGGAGTTTGCTGGCTACACCTTC. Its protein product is CASSTRLGQEFAGYTF.

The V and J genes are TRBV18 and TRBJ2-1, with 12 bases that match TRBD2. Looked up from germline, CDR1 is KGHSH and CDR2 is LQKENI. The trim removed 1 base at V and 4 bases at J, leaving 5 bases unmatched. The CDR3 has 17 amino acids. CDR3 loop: CASSPLPSGRAYNEQFF. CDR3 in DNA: TGTGCCAGCTCACCACTTCCTAGCGGGAGGGCATACAATGAGCAGTTCTTC.

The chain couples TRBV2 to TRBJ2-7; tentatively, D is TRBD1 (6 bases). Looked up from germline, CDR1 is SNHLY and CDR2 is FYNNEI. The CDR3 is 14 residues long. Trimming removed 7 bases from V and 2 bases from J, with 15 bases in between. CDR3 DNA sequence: TGTGCCAGCATACGTCGGGACATGACCTACGAGCAGTACTTC. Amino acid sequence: CASIRRDMTYEQYF.

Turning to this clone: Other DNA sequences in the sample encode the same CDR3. CDR3 residues: CASSLGAGGHTEAFF. Written as DNA, the CDR3 is TGTGCCAGCAGCTTGGGGGCAGGGGGTCACACTGAAGCTTTCTTT. This rearrangement joins TRBV5-4 to TRBJ1-1; 7 nucleotides line up with TRBD1. Germline CDR1 reads SGHNT; CDR2 reads YYREEE (reference sequence). V dropped 0 bases and J dropped 3; count of bases not matched to a gene: 5. The CDR3 loop spans 15 amino acids.

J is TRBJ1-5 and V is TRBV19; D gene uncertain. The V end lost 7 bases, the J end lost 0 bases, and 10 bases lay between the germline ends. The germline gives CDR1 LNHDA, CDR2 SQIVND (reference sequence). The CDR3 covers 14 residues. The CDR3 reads CASTRDNSNQPQHF. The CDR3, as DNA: TGTGCCAGTACAAGAGATAATAGCAATCAGCCCCAGCATTTT. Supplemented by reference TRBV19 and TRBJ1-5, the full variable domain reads DGGITQSPKYLFRKEGQNVTLSCEQNLNHDAMYWYRQDPGQGLRLIYYSQIVNDFQKGDIAEGYSVSREKKESFPLTVTSAQKNPTAFYLCASTRDNSNQPQHFGDGTRLSIL.